The 17 T cell receptor beta chains listed next were all sequenced from one sample in a study of cytomegalovirus exposure and HLA in healthy donors. The study ran its PCR with 60 Vbeta and 13 Jbeta primers. TCRdb keeps only in-frame clones here, not all; method: immunoSEQ multiplex PCR. The data show tens of thousands of clones, over 9.5% seen once. The sample comprised PBMCs. The receptors were sampled from a man in his fifties or sixties in good health and CMV-seropositive.

This clone was seen a handful of times. This chain links TRBV5-1 with TRBJ2-2; 8 bases line up with TRBD2. The germline V gene has CDR1 SGHRS and CDR2 YFSETQ. The J segment lost 4 bases and the V segment lost 0 bases, leaving 2 bases of the junction unmatched. This CDR3 has 15 amino acids. In DNA, the CDR3 is TGCGCCAGCAGCTTGGCCGGGACTAGCACCGGGGAGCTGTTTTTT. Its translation: CASSLAGTSTGELFF.

This clone was counted a few times. The chain couples TRBV4-1 to TRBJ2-1, with a tentative D call TRBD2 (6 bases). V lost 2 bases to trimming and J lost 0 bases, with 11 bases between them. The CDR3 extends over 16 amino acids. Germline V gene sequence: CDR1 MGHRA, CDR2 YSYEKL. CDR3 DNA sequence: TGCGCCAGCAGCCAACGGGACTCGAGCTCCTACAATGAGCAGTTCTTC. It encodes CASSQRDSSSYNEQFF.

In this sample, this clone turned up a few times. This chain uses TRBV5-1 with TRBJ2-7; 11 nucleotides align to TRBD1. Germline CDR1 is SGHRS and CDR2 is YFSETQ. V lost 3 bases and J lost 6; bases outside the gene matches: 8. This CDR3 is 15 amino acids long. CDR3: CASSWTGGTLGEQYF. In nucleotides, the CDR3 is TGCGCCAGCAGCTGGACAGGGGGCACCCTAGGCGAGCAGTACTTC.

The chain carries TRBV29-1 and TRBJ1-1; 11 bases align to TRBD1. Germline V gene data show CDR1 as SQVTM and CDR2 as ANQGSEA. With 5 bases clipped from V and 1 base from J, the junction kept 9 bases outside the gene matches. CDR3 length equals 16 residues. The CDR3 coding sequence is TGCAGCGTTTGCCGGACAGGGGGCCCAAGGAACACTGAAGCTTTCTTT. This sequence encodes CSVCRTGGPRNTEAFF.

The V call is TRBV7-8, the J call TRBJ2-5; possibly TRBD1 for D (6 bases). Trimming removed 2 bases from V and 3 bases from J, with 19 bases in between. From germline, CDR1 is SGHVS and CDR2 FQNEAQ. CDR3 size: 17 residues. The DNA of the CDR3 is TGTGCCAGCAGCTTACGGATGCACCGGGACACCAAAGAGACCCAGTACTTC. Translated, it gives CASSLRMHRDTKETQYF.

This chain links TRBV28 with TRBJ1-4; D gene unclear. With 3 bases removed from V and 8 bases from J, the gap between germline ends came to 13 bases. The germline V gene has CDR1 MDHEN and CDR2 SYDVKM. This CDR3 spans 14 amino acids. The CDR3 DNA follows: TGTGCCAGCAGTTTCGCCACAGTAAAGGAAAAACTGTTTTTT. It is translated as CASSFATVKEKLFF.

A few counts support this clone. V gene TRBV28 combines with J gene TRBJ2-7; D is uncertain. The V end was cut by 3 bases, the J end by 7 bases, with 16 bases between. This CDR3 has 14 amino acids. The germline CDR1 and CDR2 sequences are MDHEN and SYDVKM. CDR3 region: CASSFPSSWREQYF. The DNA for the CDR3 is TGTGCCAGCAGTTTTCCCTCTTCTTGGCGGGAGCAGTACTTC.

The chain is built from TRBV19 and TRBJ1-1, with 8 positions matching TRBD1. V lost 4 bases, J lost 1 base, and 2 bases stayed unmatched. CDR1 and CDR2 (germline): LNHDA, SQIVND (reference sequence). This CDR3 comprises 14 residues. In DNA form, the CDR3 reads TGTGCCAGTAGTAGAGACAGGGGGAACACTGAAGCTTTCTTT. Amino acids: CASSRDRGNTEAFF.

This clone has a single count. The V and J genes are TRBV6-5 and TRBJ1-4, with 8 nucleotides matching TRBD1. From germline, CDR1 is MNHEY and CDR2 SVGAGI. The CDR3 consists of 16 residues. Losses at the gene ends were 0 bases for V and 7 bases for J; bases not matched to a gene: 7. CDR3 nucleotide sequence: TGTGCCAGCAGTTACTCGAACGAGGGGACAGGTGAAAAACTGTTTTTT. This translates into CASSYSNEGTGEKLFF.

This clone was seen a handful of times. The V call is TRBV5-1, the J call TRBJ1-3; the D gene is possibly TRBD1 (5 bases). There are 14 residues in the CDR3. Trimming shortened V by 0 bases and J by 2 bases, and 6 bases separated the two germline ends. Germline CDR1 and CDR2: SGHRS and YFSETQ. The DNA of the CDR3 is TGCGCCAGCAGCTTGGGGACACCTGGAAACACCATATATTTT. Protein sequence: CASSLGTPGNTIYF. Full variable domain (remainder filled in from reference TRBV5-1 and TRBJ1-3): KAGVTQTPRYLIKTRGQQVTLSCSPISGHRSVSWYQQTPGQGLQFLFEYFSETQRNKGNFPGRFSGRQFSNSRSEMNVSTLELGDSALYLCASSLGTPGNTIYFGEGSWLTVV.

This clone came up a few times. The V and J genes are TRBV5-1 and TRBJ2-3; tentative D call: TRBD1 (5 bases). The germline V gene encodes CDR1 SGHRS and CDR2 YFSETQ. The CDR3 has 13 amino acids. Between the trimmed V and J ends, which lost 0 bases and 5 bases, there was a span of 7 bases. DNA of the CDR3: TGCGCCAGCAGCTTGGGGCAGGGAGATACGCAGTATTTT. It translates to CASSLGQGDTQYF.

V is TRBV5-4 and J is TRBJ1-1, with D perhaps matching TRBD1 (6 bases). V shed 0 bases and J shed 1 base, with 7 bases lying between them. The germline V gene encodes CDR1 SGHNT and CDR2 YYREEE (reference sequence). The CDR3 sequence is 14 residues long. The CDR3 spells CASSLAGQNTEAFF. CDR3 sequence (DNA): TGTGCCAGCAGCTTGGCGGGACAGAACACTGAAGCTTTCTTT.

This clone was detected only a few times. The chain joins TRBV11-1 to TRBJ2-1, with TRBD1 as a possible D gene (6 bases). The CDR3 length is 14 residues. From germline, CDR1 is SGHAT and CDR2 FQDESV (reference sequence). V was shortened by 5 bases and J by 9 bases, with 17 bases between the two germline ends. CDR3 in DNA: TGTGCCAGCAGCCCAAGACAGGCTGAGGGTGAGCAGTTCTTC. Translation gives CASSPRQAEGEQFF. Using reference TRBV11-1 and TRBJ2-1 for the parts outside the CDR3, the full variable domain is EAEVAQSPRYKITEKSQAVAFWCDPISGHATLYWYRQILGQGPELLVQFQDESVVDDSQLPKDRFSAERLKGVDSTLKIQPAELGDSAMYLCASSPRQAEGEQFFGPGTRLTVL.

The chain links TRBV6-6 to TRBJ2-7; TRBD1 matches 11 bases. The length of the CDR3 is 16 residues. V trimming: 7 bases; J trimming: 6 bases; junction bases outside the gene matches: 14. Germline CDR1 and CDR2: MNHNY and SVGAGI (reference sequence). The CDR3 DNA reads as TGTGCCAGCATTCGCTATTCCGGGACAGGGGGGTTCGAGCAGTACTTC. Amino acid sequence: CASIRYSGTGGFEQYF.

This chain links TRBV18 with TRBJ1-2; 8 bases fit TRBD1. After removal of 1 base from V and 1 base from J, the junction contained 2 bases not matched to a gene. Per germline, CDR1 KGHSH and CDR2 LQKENI. The CDR3 sequence is 15 residues long. The CDR3 DNA follows: TGTGCCAGCTCACCACGGGGACAGGATAACTATGGCTACACCTTC. This sequence encodes CASSPRGQDNYGYTF.

The chain links TRBV7-3 to TRBJ2-1; TRBD2 matches at 7 bases. Germline values: CDR1 SGHTA, CDR2 FQGTGA. The CDR3 covers 13 residues. With 6 bases clipped from V and 10 bases from J, the junction kept 9 bases outside the gene matches. The CDR3 nucleotides are TGTGCCAGCAGACCCGGGACTAATGGCGAGCAGTTCTTC. Protein: CASRPGTNGEQFF. Based on the CDR3 plus reference TRBV7-3 and TRBJ2-1, the full variable domain is GAGVSQTPSNKVTEKGKYVELRCDPISGHTALYWYRQSLGQGPEFLIYFQGTGAADDSGLPNDRFFAVRPEGSVSTLKIQRTERGDSAVYLCASRPGTNGEQFFGPGTRLTVL.

In its sample, this clone was seen a few times. CDR3: CASSGGLAGYTGELFF. CDR3 in DNA: TGCGCCAGCAGCGGAGGACTAGCGGGATACACCGGGGAGCTGTTTTTT. The chain has TRBV5-1 and TRBJ2-2, with TRBD2 matching over 12 bases. This CDR3 region has 16 residues. With V trimmed by 4 bases and J by 3 bases, 4 bases remained unmatched. CDR1 SGHRS and CDR2 YFSETQ come from the germline V gene. Looking up the rest from reference TRBV5-1 and TRBJ2-2 gives the full variable domain: KAGVTQTPRYLIKTRGQQVTLSCSPISGHRSVSWYQQTPGQGLQFLFEYFSETQRNKGNFPGRFSGRQFSNSRSEMNVSTLELGDSALYLCASSGGLAGYTGELFFGEGSRLTVL.